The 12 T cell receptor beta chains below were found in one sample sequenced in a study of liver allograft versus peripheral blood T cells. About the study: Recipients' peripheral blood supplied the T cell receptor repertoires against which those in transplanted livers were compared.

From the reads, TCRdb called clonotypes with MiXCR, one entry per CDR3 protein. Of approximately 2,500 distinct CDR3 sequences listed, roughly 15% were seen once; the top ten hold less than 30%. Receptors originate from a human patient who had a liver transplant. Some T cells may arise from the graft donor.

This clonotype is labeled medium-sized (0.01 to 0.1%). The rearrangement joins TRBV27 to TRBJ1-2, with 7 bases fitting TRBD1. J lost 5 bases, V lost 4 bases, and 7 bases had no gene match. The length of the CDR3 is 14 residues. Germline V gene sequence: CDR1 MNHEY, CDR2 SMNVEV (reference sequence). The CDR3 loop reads CASSWRQGGYGYTF. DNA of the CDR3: TGTGCCAGCAGTTGGCGACAGGGTGGGTATGGCTACACCTTC.

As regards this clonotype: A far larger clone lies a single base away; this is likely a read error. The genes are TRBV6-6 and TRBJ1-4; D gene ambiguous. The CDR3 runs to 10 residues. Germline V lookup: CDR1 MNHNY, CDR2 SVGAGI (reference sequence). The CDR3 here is CAISEGRPVF. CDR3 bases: TGTGCCATCAGTGAAGGTCGACCGGTTTTT.

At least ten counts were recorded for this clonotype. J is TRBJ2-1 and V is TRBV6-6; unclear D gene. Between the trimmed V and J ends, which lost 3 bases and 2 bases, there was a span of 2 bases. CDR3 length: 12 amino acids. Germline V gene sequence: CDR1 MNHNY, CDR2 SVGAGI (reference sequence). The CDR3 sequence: CASSYPYNEQFF. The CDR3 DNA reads TGTGCCAGCAGTTATCCCTACAATGAGCAGTTCTTC.

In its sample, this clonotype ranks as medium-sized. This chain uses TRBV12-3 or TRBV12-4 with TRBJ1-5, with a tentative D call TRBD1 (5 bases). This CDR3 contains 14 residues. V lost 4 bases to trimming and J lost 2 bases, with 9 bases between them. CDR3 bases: TGTGCCAGCAGTTGGGGGGGGGGCAATCAGCCCCAGCATTTT. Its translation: CASSWGGGNQPQHF.

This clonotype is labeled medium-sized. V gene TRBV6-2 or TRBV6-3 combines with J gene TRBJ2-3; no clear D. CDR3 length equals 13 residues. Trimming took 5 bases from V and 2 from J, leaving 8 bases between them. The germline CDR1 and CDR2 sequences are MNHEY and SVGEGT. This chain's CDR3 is CASSPHSTDTQYF. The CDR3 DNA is TGTGCCAGCAGTCCTCATTCCACAGATACGCAGTATTTT.

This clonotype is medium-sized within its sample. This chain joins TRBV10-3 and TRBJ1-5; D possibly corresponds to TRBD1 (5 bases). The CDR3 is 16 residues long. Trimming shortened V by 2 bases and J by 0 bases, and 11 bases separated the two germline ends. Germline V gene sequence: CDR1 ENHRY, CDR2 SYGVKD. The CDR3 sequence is CAISEGGGYSNQPQHF. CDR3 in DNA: TGTGCCATCAGTGAGGGGGGGGGGTATAGCAATCAGCCCCAGCATTTT.

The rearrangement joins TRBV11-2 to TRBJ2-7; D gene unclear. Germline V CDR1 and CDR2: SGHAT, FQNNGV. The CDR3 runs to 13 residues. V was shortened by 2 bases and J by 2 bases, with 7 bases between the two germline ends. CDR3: CASSLLKPYEQYV. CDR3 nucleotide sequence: TGTGCCAGCAGCTTACTCAAGCCCTACGAGCAGTACGTC.

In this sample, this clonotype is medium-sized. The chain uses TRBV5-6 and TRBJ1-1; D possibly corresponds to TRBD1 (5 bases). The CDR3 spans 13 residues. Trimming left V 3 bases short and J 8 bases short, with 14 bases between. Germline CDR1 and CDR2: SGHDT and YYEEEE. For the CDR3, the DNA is TGTGCCAGCAGCTGGTGGACGGGGACCGAAGCTTTCTTT. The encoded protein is CASSWWTGTEAFF.

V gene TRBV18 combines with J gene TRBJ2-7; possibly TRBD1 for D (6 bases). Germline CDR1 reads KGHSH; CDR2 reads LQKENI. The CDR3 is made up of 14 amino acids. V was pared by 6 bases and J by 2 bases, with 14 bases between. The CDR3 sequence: CASSLRDKPYEQYF. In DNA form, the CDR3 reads TGTGCCAGCTCTCTTCGGGACAAGCCCTACGAGCAGTACTTC.

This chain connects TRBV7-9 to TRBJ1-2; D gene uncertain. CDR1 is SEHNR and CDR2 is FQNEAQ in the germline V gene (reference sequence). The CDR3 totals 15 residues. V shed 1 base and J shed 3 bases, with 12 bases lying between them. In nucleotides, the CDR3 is TGTGCCAGCAGCTTAGAGGTACAGCTCTACTATGGCTACACCTTC. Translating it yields CASSLEVQLYYGYTF.

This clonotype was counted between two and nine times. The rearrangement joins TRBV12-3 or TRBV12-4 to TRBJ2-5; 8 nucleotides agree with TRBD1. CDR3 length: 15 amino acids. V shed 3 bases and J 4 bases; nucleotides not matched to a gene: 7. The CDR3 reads CASSFLGTGGETQYF. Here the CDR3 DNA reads TGTGCCAGCAGTTTTCTGGGTACAGGGGGAGAGACCCAGTACTTC.

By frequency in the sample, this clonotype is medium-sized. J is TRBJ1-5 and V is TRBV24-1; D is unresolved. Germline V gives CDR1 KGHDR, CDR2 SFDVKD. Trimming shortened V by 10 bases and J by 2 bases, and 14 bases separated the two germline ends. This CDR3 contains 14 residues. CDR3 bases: TGTGCCACATCTGGAGTCACGGGCAATCAGCCCCAGCATTTT. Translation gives CATSGVTGNQPQHF.